Each of the 31 T cell receptor beta chains below was sequenced from the same sample in a study of T cells in Graves' hyperthyroidism and ophthalmopathy. The investigators amplified TCR beta CDR3 regions from RNA transcripts. With the HTBI primer set, the TCR CDR3 went through a first round of RT-PCR. TCRdb reprocessed the multiplex PCR reads with MiXCR, giving one entry per CDR3 protein. Seen here are 600,000 to 900,000 distinct CDR3 sequences, over 15% observed once, and the top ten hold around 7.7%. Input material: blood. All receptors come from a man between 18 and 35 years old with Graves' hyperthyroidism.

This clonotype came up many times. This chain connects TRBV15 to TRBJ1-5; D remains unclear. The CDR3 covers 15 residues. V gave up 3 bases and J gave up 3 bases, with 12 bases separating them. From germline, CDR1 is LNHNV and CDR2 YYDKDF (reference sequence). The CDR3 DNA is TGTGCCACCAGCAGTTTAGGCGGGGACAATCAGCCCCAGCATTTT. Amino acids: CATSSLGGDNQPQHF.

There are many counts of this clonotype. The chain carries TRBV6-2 or TRBV6-3 and TRBJ2-1; unclear D gene. Germline loops: CDR1 MNHEY, CDR2 SVGEGT. The length of the CDR3 is 12 residues. The V end was cut by 8 bases, the J end by 10 bases, with 15 bases between. The CDR3 is CASGLGLSEQFF. The CDR3 DNA reads as TGTGCCAGCGGGCTGGGATTGTCCGAGCAGTTCTTC.

Ten or more counts support this clonotype. The V gene is TRBV12-3 or TRBV12-4, the J gene TRBJ2-1; a weak D match, TRBD2 (6 bases). The V gene lost 5 bases and the J gene lost 3 bases, with 17 bases spanning the gap. The CDR3 is 16 residues long. CDR3 region: CASSPVAQGGYNEQFF. The CDR3, as DNA: TGTGCCAGCAGTCCCGTGGCCCAGGGAGGCTACAATGAGCAGTTCTTC.

Comment on this clonotype: Germline is not matched at one junction end, which may reflect a read error. This chain links TRBV19 with TRBJ2-4; 9 positions agree with TRBD2. Germline lookup yields CDR1 LNHDA and CDR2 SQIVND (reference sequence). The CDR3 spans 16 residues. The CDR3 bases are TGTGCCAGTAGTTTAGATAGCGGGAGAGGCGAAAACATTCAGTACTTC. This translates into CASSLDSGRGENIQYF.

The V gene is TRBV18, the J gene TRBJ2-1, with unresolved D. Between the trimmed V and J ends, which lost 2 bases and 10 bases, there was a span of 6 bases. Germline V gene data show CDR1 as KGHSH and CDR2 as LQKENI. The CDR3 covers 11 residues. The CDR3 here is CASSPGEEQFF. The CDR3, as DNA: TGTGCCAGCTCACCAGGTGAGGAGCAGTTCTTC.

The chain couples TRBV10-1 to TRBJ2-1, with a possible D match to TRBD2 (5 bases). The CDR3 is 14 residues long. CDR1 and CDR2 from the germline V gene are WNHNN and SYGVQD (reference sequence). The CDR3 loop is CTHAGSSSYNEQFF. The CDR3 DNA follows: TGCACCCACGCGGGTTCCAGCTCCTACAATGAGCAGTTCTTC.

This clonotype has a count of ten or more. The V call is TRBV7-9, the J call TRBJ2-5, with D perhaps TRBD2 (5 bases). The length of the CDR3 is 16 residues. Trimming removed 4 bases from V and 1 base from J, with 16 bases in between. In germline, CDR1 is SEHNR, CDR2 FQNEAQ (reference sequence). CDR3 DNA sequence: TGTGCCAGCAGCTCCCGTCGAGCGGAGGCCCAAGAGACCCAGTACTTC. This sequence encodes CASSSRRAEAQETQYF.

This clonotype was seen ten or more times. The CDR3 DNA sequence: TGCGCCAGCAGCATCGCGCAGGGGCAAGATACGCAGTATTTT. Translation: CASSIAQGQDTQYF. This chain uses TRBV5-1 with TRBJ2-3; D might be TRBD1 (6 bases). This CDR3 has 14 amino acids. V was trimmed by 4 bases and J by 5 bases, leaving 14 bases between them. CDR1 is SGHRS and CDR2 is YFSETQ in the germline V gene.

In this sample, this clonotype turned up many times. J is TRBJ2-3 and V is TRBV7-9; D gene unclear. Germline V gene data show CDR1 as SEHNR and CDR2 as FQNEAQ (reference sequence). The V end lost 1 base, the J end lost 2 bases, and 7 bases lay between the germline ends. The CDR3 is 14 residues long. The CDR3 region is CASSLERPTDTQYF. The CDR3 nucleotides read TGTGCCAGCAGCTTAGAGAGGCCCACAGATACGCAGTATTTT. The full variable domain, in which reference TRBV7-9 and TRBJ2-3 provide the parts outside the CDR3, is DTGVSQNPRHKITKRGQNVTFRCDPISEHNRLYWYRQTLGQGPEFLTYFQNEAQLEKSRLLSDRFSAERPKGSFSTLEIQRTEQGDSAMYLCASSLERPTDTQYFGPGTRLTVL.

The table lists this clonotype with many counts. The rearrangement joins TRBV2 to TRBJ2-7, with a tentative D call TRBD1 (6 bases). Germline loops: CDR1 SNHLY, CDR2 FYNNEI. The CDR3 extends over 12 amino acids. Trimming took off 6 bases at V and 6 bases at J, with 12 bases between the two ends. The CDR3 nucleotides are TGTGCCAGCAGGCTTACAGGGCGCGAGCAGTACTTC. As protein: CASRLTGREQYF. Full variable domain (remainder filled in from reference TRBV2 and TRBJ2-7): EPEVTQTPSHQVTQMGQEVILRCVPISNHLYFYWYRQILGQKVEFLVSFYNNEISEKSEIFDDQFSVERPDGSNFTLKIRSTKLEDSAMYFCASRLTGREQYFGPGTRLTVT.

This clonotype has more than one count but fewer than ten. This rearrangement joins TRBV18 to TRBJ1-2; D ambiguous. The CDR3 is 14 residues long. With 0 bases removed from V and 5 bases from J, the gap between germline ends came to 10 bases. Germline-derived CDR1 and CDR2 are KGHSH and LQKENI. The CDR3 region is CASSPPNKRYGYTF. CDR3 sequence (DNA): TGTGCCAGCTCACCACCGAACAAAAGATATGGCTACACCTTC.

In the case of this clonotype: With a much larger clone just one base away, this may be a read error. The J gene is TRBJ1-2, the V gene TRBV27, with 12 positions matching TRBD1. This CDR3 is 14 amino acids long. Germline V gene sequence: CDR1 MNHEY, CDR2 SMNVEV (reference sequence). CDR3 sequence: CASSLGTGGTGYAF. CDR3 DNA: TGTGCCAGCAGTCTGGGGACAGGGGGCACTGGCTACGCCTTC.

Ten or more counts support this clonotype. J is TRBJ2-1 and V is TRBV12-3 or TRBV12-4, with 8 bases matching TRBD2. This CDR3 is 15 amino acids long. Trimming at V came to 8 bases and at J to 5 bases, leaving 11 bases not matched to a gene. The CDR3 nucleotides read TGTGCCAGCCTCCCCACCAGCGGGAGAAACAATGAGCAGTTCTTC. Its protein is CASLPTSGRNNEQFF.

The table lists this clonotype with many counts. CDR3 sequence (DNA): TGTGCCAGCAGTACCTCAGGTCTGAATGAGCAGTTCTTC. Residues: CASSTSGLNEQFF. The rearrangement links TRBV28 to TRBJ2-1; D is ambiguous. The CDR3 has 13 amino acids. Germline V gene data show CDR1 as MDHEN and CDR2 as SYDVKM. Trimming took off 5 bases at V and 7 bases at J, with 12 bases between the two ends. Variable domain in full (rest from reference TRBV28 and TRBJ2-1): DVKVTQSSRYLVKRTGEKVFLECVQDMDHENMFWYRQDPGLGLRLIYFSYDVKMKEKGDIPEGYSVSREKKERFSLILESASTNQTSMYLCASSTSGLNEQFFGPGTRLTVL.

This clonotype was seen ten or more times. The gene calls are TRBV5-1 and TRBJ2-3; D gene uncertain. The CDR3 extends over 15 amino acids. With 3 bases removed from V and 0 bases from J, the gap between germline ends came to 11 bases. Looked up from germline, CDR1 is SGHRS and CDR2 is YFSETQ. CDR3 nucleotides: TGCGCCAGCAGCTCCGGACGGAGTAGCACAGATACGCAGTATTTT. Its translation is CASSSGRSSTDTQYF. The whole variable domain, remainder taken from reference TRBV5-1 and TRBJ2-3, is KAGVTQTPRYLIKTRGQQVTLSCSPISGHRSVSWYQQTPGQGLQFLFEYFSETQRNKGNFPGRFSGRQFSNSRSEMNVSTLELGDSALYLCASSSGRSSTDTQYFGPGTRLTVL.

This clonotype showed up many times. The genes are TRBV28 and TRBJ2-7; maybe TRBD2 (6 bases). With 2 bases removed from V and 7 bases from J, the gap between germline ends came to 18 bases. This CDR3 contains 15 residues. Germline V gene data show CDR1 as MDHEN and CDR2 as SYDVKM. CDR3 in amino acids: CASSLRREAYEEQYF. In DNA form, the CDR3 reads TGTGCCAGCAGTTTAAGGAGGGAAGCCTACGAAGAGCAGTACTTC.

There are many counts of this clonotype. The chain couples TRBV28 to TRBJ2-1; D is perhaps TRBD2 (5 bases). Germline CDR1 MDHEN, CDR2 SYDVKM. This CDR3 has 15 residues. With 2 bases removed from V and 7 bases from J, the gap between germline ends came to 15 bases. The CDR3 DNA follows: TGTGCCAGCAGTTTACGGGCAGGCGGCGGGAATGAGCAGTTCTTC. Its translation: CASSLRAGGGNEQFF.

There are many counts of this clonotype. The V gene is TRBV29-1, the J gene TRBJ2-3; 7 nucleotides agree with TRBD2. Per the germline V gene, CDR1 is SQVTM and CDR2 is ANQGSEA. J was trimmed by 4 bases and V by 4 bases; bases with no gene match: 2. This CDR3 is built from 12 residues. The CDR3 bases are TGCAGCGTTGGGGGGGGAGCAGATACGCAGTATTTT. Translation: CSVGGGADTQYF.

This clonotype was observed at least ten times. The chain employs TRBV3-1 and TRBJ2-1; D possibly matches TRBD1 or TRBD2 (5 bases each). Germline V gene sequence: CDR1 LGHDT, CDR2 YNNKEL (reference sequence). This CDR3 contains 13 residues. The V end lost 4 bases, the J end lost 6 bases, and 10 bases lay between the germline ends. The DNA of the CDR3 is TGTGCCAGCAGCCTAGGGACCACCAATGAGCAGTTCTTC. Its translation: CASSLGTTNEQFF.

This clonotype was picked up a small number of times. The chain employs TRBV9 and TRBJ2-7; possibly TRBD2 for D (5 bases). The germline V gene has CDR1 SGDLS and CDR2 YYNGEE. Trimming removed 2 bases from V and 6 bases from J, with 12 bases in between. The CDR3 is made up of 13 amino acids. The CDR3 protein is CASSVRGTGEQYF. The CDR3 coding sequence is TGTGCCAGCAGCGTTCGGGGTACGGGCGAGCAGTACTTC.

This chain links TRBV7-9 with TRBJ2-1; 8 bases match TRBD2. The length of the CDR3 is 17 residues. The germline gives CDR1 SEHNR, CDR2 FQNEAQ (reference sequence). V lost 5 bases and J lost 0; bases outside the gene matches: 9. This CDR3 is CASSRKAGVSSYNEQFF. Written as DNA, the CDR3 is TGTGCCAGCAGCCGAAAAGCGGGAGTTAGCTCCTACAATGAGCAGTTCTTC.

Ten or more counts support this clonotype. CDR3 sequence: CATSADRGTRETQYF. The CDR3 DNA follows: TGTGCCACCAGTGCGGACAGGGGGACGCGAGAGACCCAGTACTTC. The chain couples TRBV24-1 to TRBJ2-5; 10 positions match TRBD1. V dropped 5 bases and J dropped 4; count of bases not matched to a gene: 6. The CDR3 runs 15 residues. CDR1 and CDR2 from the germline V gene are KGHDR and SFDVKD.

This chain uses TRBV29-1 with TRBJ2-7, with D possibly being TRBD2 (6 bases). Germline CDR1 and CDR2: SQVTM and ANQGSEA. V lost 4 bases and J lost 0, with 13 bases in between. CDR3 length: 14 amino acids. CDR3 bases: TGCAGCGTTGGTTTTCGCGGGACCTCCTACGAGCAGTACTTC. Translation: CSVGFRGTSYEQYF.

CDR3 sequence reads: CASSYRAPINNSPLHF. The DNA of the CDR3 is TGTGCCAGCAGTTACCGAGCCCCGATCAATAATTCACCCCTCCACTTT. The chain recombines TRBV6-6 with TRBJ1-6; D uncertain. Germline V gene lookup returns CDR1 MNHNY and CDR2 SVGAGI (reference sequence). CDR3 size: 16 residues. Trimming took 2 bases from V and 5 from J, leaving 13 bases between them.

Worth noting for this clonotype: This clone may be a read error of a much larger clone one base away. The chain is built from TRBV7-9 and TRBJ2-7; 9 bases are a match to TRBD2. CDR1 is SEHNR and CDR2 is FQNEAQ in the germline V gene (reference sequence). There are 16 residues in the CDR3. The CDR3 DNA is TGCGCCAGCAGCTTCGCCCCTAGCGGGACAAGGATCGAGCAGTACTTC. It specifies CASSFAPSGTRIEQYF.

This rearrangement joins TRBV7-6 to TRBJ2-5, with 10 bases matching TRBD2. Trimming cost V 1 base and J 1 base; bases outside gene matches: 9. This CDR3 has 18 residues. CDR1 and CDR2 (germline): SGHVS, FNYEAQ. The CDR3 sequence is CASSLEAGGGGRQETQYF. The CDR3 nucleotides are TGTGCCAGCAGCTTAGAAGCGGGAGGGGGGGGGCGCCAAGAGACCCAGTACTTC.

V and J are TRBV20-1 and TRBJ2-2; D gene ambiguous. Trimming cost V 1 base and J 6 bases, with 15 bases left between them. The CDR3 runs to 15 residues. Germline V CDR1 and CDR2: DFQATT, SNEGSKA (reference sequence). DNA of the CDR3: TGCAGTGCTAGAGGGCCTTTGGGCATCGCCGGGGAGCTGTTTTTT. This gives the protein CSARGPLGIAGELFF.

This clonotype was picked up a small number of times. The rearrangement links TRBV10-3 to TRBJ1-4; TRBD1 might be the D (5 bases). V was cut by 10 bases and J by 8 bases, with 20 bases left in between. Germline values: CDR1 ENHRY, CDR2 SYGVKD. This CDR3 contains 14 residues. The CDR3 DNA is TGTGCCAGCAGGGATGGACAACGGGGCGAAAAACTGTTTTTT. It encodes CASRDGQRGEKLFF.

V usage is TRBV6-1 and J usage is TRBJ2-7; maybe TRBD1 (5 bases). Germline V lookup: CDR1 MNHNS, CDR2 SASEGT. Trimming cost V 6 bases and J 1 base, with 16 bases left between them. The CDR3 covers 15 residues. The CDR3 DNA is TGTGCCAGCAGCAGAGACAGAATCCCATCCTACGAGCAGTACTTC. Translated: CASSRDRIPSYEQYF.

Only a few counts were recorded for this clonotype. The chain has TRBV27 and TRBJ1-2; tentative D call: TRBD1 (5 bases). Trimming took 0 bases from V and 4 from J, leaving 12 bases between them. Looked up from germline, CDR1 is MNHEY and CDR2 is SMNVEV (reference sequence). This CDR3 has 15 amino acids. CDR3 region: CASSLSGQNSYGYTF. The CDR3 bases are TGTGCCAGCAGTTTATCGGGGCAGAACTCCTATGGCTACACCTTC.

This clonotype has more than one count but fewer than ten. V usage is TRBV20-1 and J usage is TRBJ2-7; D gene unclear. Trimming left V 5 bases short and J 0 bases short, with 14 bases between. This CDR3 region has 14 residues. Germline V gene data show CDR1 as DFQATT and CDR2 as SNEGSKA (reference sequence). In DNA, the CDR3 is TGCAGTGCTGTTTCGGGCGAACTCTCCTACGAGCAGTACTTC. As protein: CSAVSGELSYEQYF.